This entry is about one T cell receptor (beta chain). Source study methods: It was from reference gene primer amplification that nucleated cell counts were estimated. The assay was immunoSEQ multiplex PCR, and TCRdb's table has in-frame clones only and misses some. V, J and clone size are taken as reported in that table, and D and trimming were inferred from the DNA itself. Here the sample spans around 300,000 clones, nearly 90% being singletons. This sample was taken from a study of blood T cell repertoires in COVID-19. Study-wide context: Some COVID-19 samples were acute and others convalescent; all came from the United States, Italy and Spain. T cells, B-cell-depleted T cells, or PBMCs supplied cDNA or gDNA.

The J segment lost 2 bases and the V segment lost 9 bases, leaving 6 bases of the junction unmatched. The CDR3 is 14 amino acids. The germline V gene has CDR1 LNHDA and CDR2 SQIVND (reference sequence). Material: peripheral blood. This TCR derives from a man younger than 35 with active or convalescent COVID-19. The chain joins TRBV19 to TRBJ1-4; 7 nucleotides match TRBD1. CDR3 bases: TGTGCCAGCCAGGGGGTCGGCACTAATGAAAAACTGTTTTTT. This sequence encodes CASQGVGTNEKLFF.